This TCR beta chain stems from a study of blood T cell repertoires in COVID-19. With V trimmed by 4 bases and J by 2 bases, 4 bases remained unmatched. This CDR3 is built from 15 residues. CDR1 is SGHRS and CDR2 is YFSETQ in the germline V gene. Everyone who took part was roughly 18 to 89 years old, and they came from some 23 US areas. This table comes from immunoSEQ multiplex PCR, and its TCRdb copy is limited to in-frame clones, with some not included. The sample contains 150,000 or so clones, around four fifths of which appear only once. The genes are TRBV5-1 and TRBJ2-2; 8 bases are a match to TRBD2. Material: PBMCs or T cells enriched from blood (not recorded which). This receptor was obtained from a woman aged 45-60 years who had recovered from COVID-19. The CDR3, as DNA: TGCGCCAGCAGCATACTAGCGGATAACACCGGGGAGCTGTTTTTT. It translates to CASSILADNTGELFF. Combining the CDR3 with reference TRBV5-1 and TRBJ2-2 gives the whole variable domain KAGVTQTPRYLIKTRGQQVTLSCSPISGHRSVSWYQQTPGQGLQFLFEYFSETQRNKGNFPGRFSGRQFSNSRSEMNVSTLELGDSALYLCASSILADNTGELFFGEGSRLTVL.